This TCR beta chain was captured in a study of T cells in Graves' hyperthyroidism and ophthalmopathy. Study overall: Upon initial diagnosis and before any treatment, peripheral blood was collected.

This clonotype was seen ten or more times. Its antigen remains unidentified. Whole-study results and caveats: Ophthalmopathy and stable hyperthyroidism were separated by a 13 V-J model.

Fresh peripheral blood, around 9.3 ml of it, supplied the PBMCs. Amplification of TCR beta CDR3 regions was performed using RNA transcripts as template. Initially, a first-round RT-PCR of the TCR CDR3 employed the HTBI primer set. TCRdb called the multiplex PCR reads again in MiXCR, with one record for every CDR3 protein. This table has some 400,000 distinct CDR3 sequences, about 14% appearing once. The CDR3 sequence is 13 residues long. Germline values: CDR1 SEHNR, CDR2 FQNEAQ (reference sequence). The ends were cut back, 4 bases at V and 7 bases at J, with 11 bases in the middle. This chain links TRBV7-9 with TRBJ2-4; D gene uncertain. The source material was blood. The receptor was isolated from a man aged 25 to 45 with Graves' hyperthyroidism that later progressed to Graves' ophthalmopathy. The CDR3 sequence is CASSSWAQNIQYF. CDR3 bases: TGTGCCAGCAGCTCCTGGGCGCAGAACATTCAGTACTTC. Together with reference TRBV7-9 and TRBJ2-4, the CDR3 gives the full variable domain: DTGVSQNPRHKITKRGQNVTFRCDPISEHNRLYWYRQTLGQGPEFLTYFQNEAQLEKSRLLSDRFSAERPKGSFSTLEIQRTEQGDSAMYLCASSSWAQNIQYFGAGTRLSVL.